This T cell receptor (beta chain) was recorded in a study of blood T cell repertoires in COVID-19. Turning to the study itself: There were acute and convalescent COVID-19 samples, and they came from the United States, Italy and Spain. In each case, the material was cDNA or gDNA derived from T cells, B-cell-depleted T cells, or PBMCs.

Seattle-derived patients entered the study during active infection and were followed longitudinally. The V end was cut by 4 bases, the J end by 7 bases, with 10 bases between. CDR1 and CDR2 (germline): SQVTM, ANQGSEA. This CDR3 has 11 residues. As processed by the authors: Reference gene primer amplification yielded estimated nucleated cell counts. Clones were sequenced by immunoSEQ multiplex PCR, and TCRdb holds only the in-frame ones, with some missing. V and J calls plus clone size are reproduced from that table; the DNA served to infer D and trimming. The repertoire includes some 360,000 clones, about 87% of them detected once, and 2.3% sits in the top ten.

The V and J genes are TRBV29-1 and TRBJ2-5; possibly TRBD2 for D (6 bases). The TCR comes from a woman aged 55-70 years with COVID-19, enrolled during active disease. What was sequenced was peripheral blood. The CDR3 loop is CSVGRGGTQYF. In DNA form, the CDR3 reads TGCAGCGTTGGAAGGGGAGGGACCCAGTACTTC.